The 27 T cell receptor beta chains listed next were all sequenced from one sample in a study of cytomegalovirus exposure and HLA in healthy donors. The PCR made use of 60 Vbeta and 13 Jbeta primers. Clones were sequenced by immunoSEQ multiplex PCR, and TCRdb holds only the in-frame ones, with some missing. Here the sample spans 120,000 or so clones, 77% being singletons. The source material was PBMCs. The source of these receptors is a man aged 50-59 years in good health and CMV-seropositive.

This rearrangement joins TRBV13 to TRBJ2-7; D gene ambiguous. Germline CDR1 reads PRHDT; CDR2 reads FYEKMQ (reference sequence). The CDR3 sequence is 17 residues long. V lost 3 bases to trimming and J lost 0 bases, with 18 bases between them. The CDR3 DNA is TGTGCCAGCAGCTTGAGGCGGCGCGGTAGAAGCTCCTACGAGCAGTACTTC. This encodes CASSLRRRGRSSYEQYF.

This clone was picked up a small number of times. The chain recombines TRBV7-9 with TRBJ1-5; TRBD1 matches 9 bases. Germline CDR1 is SEHNR and CDR2 is FQNEAQ (reference sequence). This CDR3 spans 13 amino acids. The V segment lost 8 bases and the J segment 6 bases; nucleotides outside the gene matches: 5. The DNA of the CDR3 is TGTGCCAGCCGCGAGGGACAGGGTCAGCCCCAGCATTTT. It is translated as CASREGQGQPQHF.

Note on this clone: This CDR3 is also generated by other DNA sequences in the sample. The rearrangement joins TRBV19 to TRBJ2-1; D is perhaps TRBD2 (6 bases). CDR1 is LNHDA and CDR2 is SQIVND in the germline V gene (reference sequence). With 3 bases removed from V and 1 base from J, the gap between germline ends came to 13 bases. The CDR3 consists of 16 residues. CDR3 nucleotide sequence: TGTGCCAGTAGTATCGCCGGGAGTAGTTCCTACAATGAGCAGTTCTTC. Protein: CASSIAGSSSYNEQFF.

Written as DNA, the CDR3 is TGTGCCAGCAGTGACCCTCTTGCTGGAAACACCATATATTTT. As protein: CASSDPLAGNTIYF. The V and J genes are TRBV6-4 and TRBJ1-3; no reliable D call. In germline, CDR1 is MRHNA, CDR2 SNTAGT. The CDR3 runs to 14 residues. With 2 bases removed from V and 2 bases from J, the gap between germline ends came to 7 bases.

The chain combines TRBV9 with TRBJ2-2, with 9 bases lining up with TRBD2. V was pared by 4 bases and J by 5 bases, with 12 bases of the junction left unmatched. Germline lookup yields CDR1 SGDLS and CDR2 YYNGEE. This CDR3 spans 17 amino acids. Here the CDR3 DNA reads TGTGCCAGCAGCCTGAAAGCGGGGGGCTGGGATACCGGGGAGCTGTTTTTT. It specifies CASSLKAGGWDTGELFF.

V usage is TRBV5-1 and J usage is TRBJ1-1; D call uncertain. V lost 2 bases to trimming and J lost 0 bases, with 11 bases between them. This CDR3 is 15 amino acids long. In germline, CDR1 is SGHRS, CDR2 YFSETQ. The CDR3 here is CASSLRREMNTEAFF. CDR3 bases: TGCGCCAGCAGCTTAAGACGGGAGATGAACACTGAAGCTTTCTTT.

The rearrangement links TRBV19 to TRBJ2-5, with 11 bases that match TRBD2. V shed 5 bases, J shed 7 bases, and the junction held 9 bases outside the gene matches. In germline, CDR1 is LNHDA, CDR2 SQIVND (reference sequence). The CDR3 has 15 amino acids. CDR3 protein: CASSHGTSGSGTQYF. The CDR3, as DNA: TGTGCCAGTAGTCACGGGACTAGCGGTTCTGGGACCCAGTACTTC. The full variable domain, rest sourced from reference TRBV19 and TRBJ2-5, is DGGITQSPKYLFRKEGQNVTLSCEQNLNHDAMYWYRQDPGQGLRLIYYSQIVNDFQKGDIAEGYSVSREKKESFPLTVTSAQKNPTAFYLCASSHGTSGSGTQYFGPGTRLLVL.

V usage is TRBV7-2 and J usage is TRBJ1-1; perhaps TRBD1 as D (5 bases). The CDR3 runs to 14 residues. V dropped 4 bases and J dropped 1 base, with 10 bases sitting between them. Germline V gives CDR1 SGHTA, CDR2 FQGNSA. CDR3 protein: CASSSYTGNTEAFF. The CDR3 DNA reads as TGTGCCAGCAGCTCCTATACAGGGAACACTGAAGCTTTCTTT.

The chain couples TRBV5-1 to TRBJ2-1; D might be TRBD2 (5 bases). The CDR3 sequence is 16 residues long. In germline, CDR1 is SGHRS, CDR2 YFSETQ. Trimming removed 0 bases at V and 7 bases at J, with 17 bases between. Here the CDR3 reads CASSLDRRPLGNEQFF. CDR3 bases: TGCGCCAGCAGCTTGGATCGGAGGCCTCTTGGTAATGAGCAGTTCTTC.

The rearrangement uses TRBV29-1 and TRBJ2-1; 8 bases match TRBD1. Unmatched junction bases numbered 6, after V lost 6 bases and J lost 5 bases. This CDR3 spans 13 amino acids. The V gene's germline CDR1 is SQVTM and CDR2 ANQGSEA. The CDR3 nucleotides read TGCAGCGTCCCGACAGGGGCCCACAATGAGCAGTTCTTC. It specifies CSVPTGAHNEQFF.

This clone was recorded once. This chain connects TRBV6-6 to TRBJ2-2; TRBD1 matches at 8 bases. V trimming: 5 bases; J trimming: 8 bases; junction bases outside the gene matches: 7. The germline V gene has CDR1 MNHNY and CDR2 SVGAGI (reference sequence). CDR3 size: 14 residues. In DNA, the CDR3 is TGTGCCAGCAGTACAGGACAGGGAAGGGGGGAGCTGTTTTTT. This translates into CASSTGQGRGELFF.

The chain recombines TRBV28 with TRBJ1-1; D is uncertain. CDR1 MDHEN and CDR2 SYDVKM come from the germline V gene. V was trimmed by 5 bases and J by 7 bases, leaving 8 bases between them. The CDR3 is 11 amino acids. CDR3 DNA: TGTGCCAGCAGTCTCCGCAGTGAAGCTTTCTTT. As protein: CASSLRSEAFF.

V and J are TRBV5-4 and TRBJ2-7, with 11 bases identical to TRBD2. This CDR3 is built from 19 residues. With V trimmed by 0 bases and J by 7 bases, 18 bases remained unmatched. The V gene's germline CDR1 is SGHNT and CDR2 YYREEE (reference sequence). The CDR3, as DNA: TGTGCCAGCAGCTTGGGCCTCCTGGGTGCTTTAGCGGGAGGGGGGGAGCAGTACTTC. Protein product: CASSLGLLGALAGGGEQYF.

The chain couples TRBV6-6 to TRBJ2-1, with TRBD1 matching over 7 bases. The ends lost 7 bases at V and 2 bases at J; junction bases unmatched: 8. Looked up from germline, CDR1 is MNHNY and CDR2 is SVGAGI (reference sequence). The CDR3 is 15 residues long. In DNA, the CDR3 is TGTGCCAGCATCCATACCGGGACAGCCTACAATGAGCAGTTCTTC. Translation: CASIHTGTAYNEQFF.

This rearrangement joins TRBV5-4 to TRBJ1-5; TRBD1 agrees at 9 bases. The CDR3 has 15 residues. The germline CDR1 and CDR2 sequences are SGHNT and YYREEE (reference sequence). V was pared by 4 bases and J by 4 bases, with 6 bases of the junction left unmatched. CDR3 loop: CASSQGQGGNQPQHF. The CDR3, as DNA: TGTGCCAGCAGCCAGGGACAGGGTGGAAATCAGCCCCAGCATTTT.

The chain recombines TRBV11-2 with TRBJ1-1; D call uncertain. The V end lost 3 bases, the J end lost 1 base, and 9 bases lay between the germline ends. The germline gives CDR1 SGHAT, CDR2 FQNNGV. This CDR3 is built from 14 residues. CDR3 in amino acids: CASSLTPQNTEAFF. CDR3 nucleotide sequence: TGTGCCAGCAGCTTGACACCCCAGAACACTGAAGCTTTCTTT.

The chain has TRBV2 and TRBJ2-1; 9 bases align to TRBD1. V gave up 2 bases and J gave up 7 bases; unmatched junction bases: 6. The CDR3 runs 15 residues. Germline lookup yields CDR1 SNHLY and CDR2 FYNNEI. The CDR3 DNA is TGTGCCAGCAGTGAAATGGGACAGGGTAGGAATGAGCAGTTCTTC. This gives the protein CASSEMGQGRNEQFF.

This clone has a handful of counts. The rearrangement links TRBV6-1 to TRBJ1-1; a weak D match, TRBD1 (5 bases). Trimming shortened V by 7 bases and J by 1 base, and 16 bases separated the two germline ends. This CDR3 has 15 amino acids. The germline V gene encodes CDR1 MNHNS and CDR2 SASEGT. CDR3 loop: CASILLTGGNTEAFF. The CDR3 DNA reads TGTGCCAGCATCCTCCTGACGGGGGGGAACACTGAAGCTTTCTTT.

The CDR3 reads CASSIGGEGIKNIQYF. In DNA form, the CDR3 reads TGTGCCAGTAGTATAGGGGGGGAGGGGATCAAAAACATTCAGTACTTC. This sequence joins TRBV19 and TRBJ2-4; TRBD2 matches 7 bases. CDR3 length: 16 amino acids. The junction had 6 bases not matched to a gene; V was cut back by 1 base and J by 3 bases. CDR1 and CDR2 (germline): LNHDA, SQIVND (reference sequence).

This rearrangement joins TRBV18 to TRBJ2-2, with D perhaps TRBD2 (5 bases). The CDR3 has 13 residues. The ends were cut back, 5 bases at V and 4 bases at J, with 8 bases in the middle. The V gene's germline CDR1 is KGHSH and CDR2 LQKENI. CDR3 sequence reads: CASSNGVTGELFF. CDR3 nucleotides: TGTGCCAGCTCAAACGGGGTCACCGGGGAGCTGTTTTTT.

The V and J genes are TRBV5-4 and TRBJ1-1; no clear D gene. V lost 6 bases, J lost 0 bases, and 12 bases lay in between. The CDR3 sequence is 14 residues long. From germline, CDR1 is SGHNT and CDR2 YYREEE (reference sequence). CDR3 sequence (DNA): TGTGCCAGCACCAAACAGAACTTGAACACTGAAGCTTTCTTT. It specifies CASTKQNLNTEAFF. Looking up the rest from reference TRBV5-4 and TRBJ1-1 gives the full variable domain: ETGVTQSPTHLIKTRGQQVTLRCSSQSGHNTVSWYQQALGQGPQFIFQYYREEENGRGNFPPRFSGLQFPNYSSELNVNALELDDSALYLCASTKQNLNTEAFFGQGTRLTVV.

V is TRBV4-2 and J is TRBJ2-3; D is undetermined. The germline V and J ends were trimmed by 0 bases and 3 bases, with 7 bases remaining between them. Germline CDR1 is LGHNA and CDR2 is YNFKEQ. There are 14 residues in the CDR3. The CDR3 DNA is TGTGCCAGCAGCCAAGATCTCCGGACAGATACGCAGTATTTT. Its protein product is CASSQDLRTDTQYF.

The chain recombines TRBV6-1 with TRBJ2-1, with 13 bases aligning to TRBD2. CDR3 length: 16 amino acids. With 2 bases clipped from V and 10 bases from J, the junction kept 8 bases outside the gene matches. CDR1 is MNHNS, CDR2 SASEGT, per germline. CDR3 sequence: CASSEFPGLAGREQFF. Here the CDR3 DNA reads TGTGCCAGCAGTGAATTTCCGGGACTAGCGGGGAGAGAGCAGTTCTTC.

CDR3 bases: TGTGCCAGCAGCTTAGGTGCGGGAAGCTCCTACGAGCAGTACTTC. Translated, it gives CASSLGAGSSYEQYF. This rearrangement joins TRBV7-8 to TRBJ2-7; perhaps TRBD2 as D (6 bases). V was clipped by 1 base and J by 0 bases, with 10 bases between them. CDR3 size: 15 residues. Germline V gene sequence: CDR1 SGHVS, CDR2 FQNEAQ.

The rearrangement links TRBV6-5 to TRBJ1-2; no definite D call. CDR3 length: 12 amino acids. Trimming shortened V by 6 bases and J by 6 bases, and 11 bases separated the two germline ends. Germline assignment: CDR1 MNHEY and CDR2 SVGAGI. The CDR3 nucleotides read TGTGCCAGCAGCAGCGGGATTCATGGCTACACCTTC. Amino acids: CASSSGIHGYTF.

This chain's CDR3 is CAWVLATDTQYF. For the CDR3, the DNA is TGTGCCTGGGTTCTTGCGACAGATACGCAGTATTTT. The rearrangement links TRBV30 to TRBJ2-3; D gene ambiguous. V was cut by 5 bases and J by 3 bases, with 9 bases left in between. The CDR3 has 12 amino acids. Germline V CDR1 and CDR2: GTSNPN, SVGIG (reference sequence).

The CDR3 bases are TGTGCCAGCAGCCCTTTAGCGGGGGGGATTGAGACCCAGTACTTC. This translates into CASSPLAGGIETQYF. The chain is built from TRBV14 and TRBJ2-5; the match to TRBD2 covers 11 bases. The length of the CDR3 is 15 residues. The germline V gene encodes CDR1 SGHDN and CDR2 FVKESK. The junction had 6 bases not matched to a gene; V was cut back by 4 bases and J by 5 bases.